Here is one T cell receptor beta chain with its context. Germline assignment: CDR1 LGHNT and CDR2 FRNRAP. The V gene lost 2 bases and the J gene lost 9 bases, with 8 bases spanning the gap. The CDR3 totals 12 residues. The data stem from a study of CD8 T cells in Susac syndrome. TEMRA cells were enriched by FACS, and CD4+ and CD8+ T cells were negatively isolated. Roughly 0.45 to 1 ug RNA was reverse transcribed with random hexamers. Coverage of TCR beta CDR3 amplification by immunoSEQ multiplex PCR extended to 54 Vbeta and 13 Jbeta. TCRdb analysed the immunoSEQ multiplex PCR reads with MiXCR anew, one entry per CDR3 protein. The sample has some 160,000 distinct CDR3 sequences; around 95% are singletons.

The origin of this receptor is a human donor with Susac syndrome. This chain uses TRBV12-5 with TRBJ2-1, with D possibly TRBD1 on 5 matching bases. The sample comprised CD4+ T cells from PBMCs. The DNA for the CDR3 is TGTGCTAGTGGTTTGAGACAGCGTGAGCAGTTCTTC. This sequence encodes CASGLRQREQFF.